The T cell receptor beta chain described here comes from a study of blood T cell repertoires in COVID-19. The CDR3 length is 15 residues. Losses at the gene ends were 4 bases for V and 5 bases for J; bases not matched to a gene: 3. CDR1 is LGHDT, CDR2 YNNKEL, per germline (reference sequence). Only in-frame clones appear in the TCRdb table, and some are missing; sequencing was by immunoSEQ multiplex PCR. Of around 58,000 clones in the sample, 88% were seen once. This sequence joins TRBV3-1 (or the pseudogene TRBV3-2) and TRBJ2-5; 14 bases are a match to TRBD2. The sample taken for sequencing was peripheral blood. This receptor was identified in a human donor in a cohort sampled during active COVID-19. Here the CDR3 reads CASSRLAGGRETQYF. The CDR3 DNA reads TGTGCCAGCAGCCGACTAGCGGGGGGGCGTGAGACCCAGTACTTC.